The clone carrying this T cell receptor beta chain was observed a few times. Its antigen is unknown. MiXCR was run by TCRdb on the RT-PCR reads, yielding one entry per CDR3 protein. Of approximately 570,000 distinct CDR3 sequences listed, about 8% are singletons. Germline V CDR1 and CDR2: MNHEY, SVGEGT. The CDR3 consists of 13 residues. V lost 7 bases to trimming and J lost 4 bases, with 11 bases between them. This record belongs to a study of response to subunit inactivated influenza vaccine. Study-level results: Only a handful of new T cells, the authors suggested, are recruited with each seasonal influenza vaccination.

Sequenced material: PBMCs from blood, taken around 2 years after vaccination. The origin of this receptor is a man aged 50 to 69 who received an inactivated influenza vaccine. The chain combines TRBV6-2 or TRBV6-3 with TRBJ1-5; D not resolved. The CDR3 here is CASTNPPNQPQHF. The CDR3 nucleotides read TGTGCCAGCACCAACCCCCCGAATCAGCCCCAGCATTTT.